In its sample, the clone carrying this T cell receptor beta chain was seen once. As for treatment: around 19 received Ad26.COV2.S at low or high dose, single or two shots; roughly 5 received placebo; per-sample allocation not given. Each sample was drawn 63 days after the first injection (of vaccine or placebo). This person who donated was an adult of 18-55 years in Boston. An Ad26 vector was used to express Wuhan-strain SARS-CoV-2 spike as the vaccine. The sample belongs to a study of Ad26.COV2.S vaccination and SARS-CoV-2 variants. Whole-study context: Among those in the COV1001 Ad26.COV2.S trial arm was the donor.

The repertoire was sequenced with immunoSEQ multiplex PCR; TCRdb's copy has only in-frame clones and lacks some. Here the sample spans about 400,000 clones, about 83% being singletons. Germline-derived CDR1 and CDR2 are MNHNS and SASEGT. The CDR3 loop spans 14 amino acids. Between the trimmed V and J ends, which lost 2 bases and 7 bases, there was a span of 14 bases. Specimen: peripheral blood, collected in a trial of Ad26.COV2.S vaccine versus placebo. The chain combines TRBV6-1 with TRBJ1-2; unclear D gene. The receptor's source is a person aged 18-60 years who received the Ad26.COV2.S COVID-19 vaccine or a placebo. Here the CDR3 reads CASSERVLGSGYTF. For the CDR3, the DNA is TGTGCCAGCAGTGAAAGGGTTTTGGGAAGTGGCTACACCTTC.